The clone carrying this T cell receptor (beta chain) showed up many times. Trimming stripped 4 bases from V and 4 bases from J, with 18 bases between. The CDR3 has 15 amino acids. Per the germline V gene, CDR1 is SGHRS and CDR2 is YFSETQ. Preparation of the TCRbeta library involved a method that used unique molecular identifiers. TCRdb ran MiXCR on the PCR reads and lists one entry per CDR3 protein. The table has roughly 190,000 distinct CDR3 sequences, just over 14% seen once; the top ten hold over 10%. This sample was included in a study of T-cell reconstitution after alpha-beta-depleted transplantation in children.

Here the sequenced sample was PBMCs from the stem cell graft donor, taken from the stem cell graft. This sequence was found in a human donor who donated a stem cell graft to a child with acute lymphoblastic leukemia. V and J are TRBV5-1 and TRBJ2-7, with TRBD2 as a possible D gene (6 bases). CDR3: CASSPQGRDGYEQYF. CDR3 nucleotide sequence: TGCGCCAGCAGCCCCCAAGGGCGGGACGGGTACGAGCAGTACTTC.